A single sample gave rise to the 18 T cell receptor beta chains below, sequenced in a study of blood T cell repertoires in COVID-19. TCRdb keeps only in-frame clones here, not all; method: immunoSEQ multiplex PCR. The table has 200,000 to 300,000 clones, over 80% seen once. The sample comprised peripheral blood. The receptors here all came from a woman aged 40 to 55 with acute or convalescent COVID-19.

There are a few counts of this clone. This rearrangement joins TRBV12-3 or TRBV12-4 to TRBJ1-5, with no clear D. Between the trimmed V and J ends, which lost 2 bases and 3 bases, there was a span of 5 bases. The length of the CDR3 is 13 residues. For the CDR3, the DNA is TGTGCCAGCAGTTTAACTATCAATCAGCCCCAGCATTTT. Translation gives CASSLTINQPQHF.

The genes are TRBV5-6 and TRBJ1-1; D remains unclear. The CDR3 is made up of 13 amino acids. V lost 0 bases and J 4 bases, leaving 7 bases between the germline ends. Germline V gene lookup returns CDR1 SGHDT and CDR2 YYEEEE. The CDR3 here is CASSLVSRTEAFF. The CDR3 DNA follows: TGTGCCAGCAGCTTGGTGTCCCGCACTGAAGCTTTCTTT.

V is TRBV4-1 and J is TRBJ1-2, with TRBD1 as a possible D gene (5 bases). The germline V gene encodes CDR1 MGHRA and CDR2 YSYEKL. The CDR3 consists of 13 residues. Trimming removed 4 bases at V and 6 bases at J, with 12 bases between. CDR3 DNA: TGCGCCAGCAGCCCTGACGGGGGGAATGGCTACACCTTC. It specifies CASSPDGGNGYTF.

The chain joins TRBV25-1 to TRBJ2-3; the match to TRBD2 covers 13 bases. This CDR3 has 15 amino acids. With 6 bases clipped from V and 4 bases from J, the junction kept 4 bases outside the gene matches. Germline V gives CDR1 MGHDK, CDR2 SYGVNS. Here the CDR3 DNA reads TGTGCCAGCAGCCCTACTAGCGGGGGGGCAGATACGCAGTATTTT. Protein sequence: CASSPTSGGADTQYF.

For this clone: Other DNA sequences within the sample encode an identical CDR3. This rearrangement joins TRBV19 to TRBJ1-5; no clear D gene. The CDR3 has 13 amino acids. Germline CDR1 is LNHDA and CDR2 is SQIVND (reference sequence). V was shortened by 5 bases and J by 3 bases, with 8 bases between the two germline ends. The CDR3 coding sequence is TGTGCCAGTAGTGGAACAGTCAATCAGCCCCAGCATTTT. Translation gives CASSGTVNQPQHF.

The rearrangement joins TRBV27 to TRBJ1-1, with 9 bases aligning to TRBD1. Germline CDR1 MNHEY, CDR2 SMNVEV (reference sequence). Losses at the gene ends were 6 bases for V and 6 bases for J; bases not matched to a gene: 8. CDR3 length: 14 amino acids. The CDR3 reads CASRPGTGSPEAFF. The CDR3, as DNA: TGTGCCAGCAGACCCGGGACAGGGAGCCCTGAAGCTTTCTTT.

This clone was counted once. This chain joins TRBV6-1 and TRBJ1-2; 7 bases fit TRBD1. V was pared by 0 bases and J by 1 base, with 5 bases of the junction left unmatched. This CDR3 has 16 amino acids. The V gene's germline CDR1 is MNHNS and CDR2 SASEGT. In nucleotides, the CDR3 is TGTGCCAGCAGTGAAGCAGGAGGGGGCGATAACTATGGCTACACCTTC. This translates into CASSEAGGGDNYGYTF.

This chain links TRBV27 with TRBJ2-5, with TRBD2 matching 14 bases. V lost 5 bases to trimming and J lost 7 bases; unmatched junction nucleotides: 9. Germline lookup yields CDR1 MNHEY and CDR2 SMNVEV (reference sequence). CDR3 size: 16 residues. The CDR3: CASSASTSGGGRTQYF. Here the CDR3 DNA reads TGTGCCAGCAGTGCCTCGACTAGCGGGGGGGGACGGACCCAGTACTTC.

This clone was seen once. J is TRBJ1-2 and V is TRBV9; 8 bases agree with TRBD1. Germline CDR1 SGDLS, CDR2 YYNGEE. The junction had 11 bases not matched to a gene; V was cut back by 1 base and J by 9 bases. This CDR3 is 15 amino acids long. Here the CDR3 reads CASSVSAQGAGSYTF. The DNA of the CDR3 is TGTGCCAGCAGCGTATCCGCCCAGGGGGCCGGGAGCTACACCTTC. Supplemented by reference TRBV9 and TRBJ1-2, the full variable domain reads DSGVTQTPKHLITATGQRVTLRCSPRSGDLSVYWYQQSLDQGLQFLIQYYNGEERAKGNILERFSAQQFPDLHSELNLSSLELGDSALYFCASSVSAQGAGSYTFGSGTRLTVV.

V is TRBV11-1 and J is TRBJ1-2, with 7 bases fitting TRBD1. This CDR3 has 15 residues. The trim removed 4 bases at V and 0 bases at J, leaving 5 bases unmatched. Germline V gene lookup returns CDR1 SGHAT and CDR2 FQDESV (reference sequence). CDR3 nucleotide sequence: TGTGCCAGCAGCTCCCGGACAGGAGCTAACTATGGCTACACCTTC. Amino acid sequence: CASSSRTGANYGYTF.

In this sample, this clone turned up once. This clone may be a read error of a much larger clone one base away. The gene calls are TRBV5-4 and TRBJ2-2; 8 bases map to TRBD1. Losses at the gene ends were 4 bases for V and 3 bases for J; bases not matched to a gene: 2. Germline CDR1 reads SGHNT; CDR2 reads YYREEE (reference sequence). CDR3 length: 14 amino acids. The CDR3 region has the DNA TGTGCCAGCAGCCGACAGGGGTACACCGGGGAGCTGTTTTTT. Protein product: CASSRQGYTGELFF.

In this sample, this clone turned up a few times. The J gene is TRBJ1-4, the V gene TRBV5-6, with 7 bases lining up with TRBD1. V lost 4 bases and J lost 8; bases outside the gene matches: 8. Germline CDR1 reads SGHDT; CDR2 reads YYEEEE. The CDR3 runs 14 residues. CDR3 loop: CASSTKGAGEKLFF. Written as DNA, the CDR3 is TGTGCCAGCAGCACGAAGGGGGCAGGGGAAAAACTGTTTTTT.

This chain uses TRBV6-6 with TRBJ1-1, with D possibly TRBD1 on 5 matching bases. Looked up from germline, CDR1 is MNHNY and CDR2 is SVGAGI (reference sequence). The V end was cut by 2 bases, the J end by 7 bases, with 17 bases between. The CDR3 length is 15 residues. The CDR3 nucleotides are TGTGCCAGCAGTTACATGGCAGGGAGGGACGGTGAAGCTTTCTTT. Translation gives CASSYMAGRDGEAFF.

The chain joins TRBV3-1 (or the pseudogene TRBV3-2) to TRBJ1-6; TRBD1 is a possible D gene (5 bases). Germline V gene sequence: CDR1 LGHDT, CDR2 YNNKEL (reference sequence). The CDR3 totals 13 residues. V lost 4 bases and J lost 6, with 7 bases in between. CDR3 residues: CASSPTVNSPLHF. CDR3 nucleotide sequence: TGTGCCAGCAGCCCGACAGTTAATTCACCCCTCCACTTT.

V gene TRBV12-3 or TRBV12-4 combines with J gene TRBJ1-4; D unresolved. V shed 10 bases and J shed 2 bases, with 8 bases lying between them. The CDR3 has 12 residues. CDR3 sequence reads: CATRRTNEKLFF. For the CDR3, the DNA is TGTGCCACAAGGAGGACTAATGAAAAACTGTTTTTT.

The chain has TRBV7-2 and TRBJ1-2, with D possibly being TRBD1 (6 bases). The V gene's germline CDR1 is SGHTA and CDR2 FQGNSA. The CDR3 consists of 15 residues. Trimming cost V 5 bases and J 7 bases, with 20 bases left between them. CDR3 DNA sequence: TGTGCCAGCAGCGTACTCGCCGGGACAAAGTCTGGCTACACCTTC. Residues: CASSVLAGTKSGYTF.

The genes are TRBV2 and TRBJ1-1; D is uncertain. Trimming removed 6 bases from V and 2 bases from J, with 13 bases in between. From germline, CDR1 is SNHLY and CDR2 FYNNEI. This CDR3 is 14 amino acids long. CDR3 in DNA: TGTGCCAGCAGCATCAGGCAGGTAAACACTGAAGCTTTCTTT. It encodes CASSIRQVNTEAFF.

The chain joins TRBV7-3 to TRBJ1-1; tentative D call: TRBD1 (6 bases). This CDR3 spans 14 amino acids. The V gene lost 4 bases and the J gene lost 4 bases, with 13 bases spanning the gap. The germline CDR1 and CDR2 sequences are SGHTA and FQGTGA. The CDR3 region is CASSSTGLVTEAFF. The CDR3 DNA sequence: TGTGCCAGCAGCTCTACAGGGTTGGTCACTGAAGCTTTCTTT.